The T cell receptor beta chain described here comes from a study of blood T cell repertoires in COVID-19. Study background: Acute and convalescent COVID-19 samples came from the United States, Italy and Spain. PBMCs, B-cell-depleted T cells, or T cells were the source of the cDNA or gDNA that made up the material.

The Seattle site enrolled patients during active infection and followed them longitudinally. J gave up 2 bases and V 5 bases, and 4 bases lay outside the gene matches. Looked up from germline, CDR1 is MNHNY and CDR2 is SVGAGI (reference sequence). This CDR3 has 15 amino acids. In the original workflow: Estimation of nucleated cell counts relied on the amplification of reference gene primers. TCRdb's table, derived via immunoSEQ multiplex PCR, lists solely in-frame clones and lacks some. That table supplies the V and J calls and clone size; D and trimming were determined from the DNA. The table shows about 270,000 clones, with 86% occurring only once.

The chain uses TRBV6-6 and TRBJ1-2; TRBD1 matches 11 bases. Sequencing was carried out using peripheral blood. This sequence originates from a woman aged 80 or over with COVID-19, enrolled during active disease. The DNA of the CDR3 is TGTGCCAGCAGTCCCCGGGACAGGGGGAACTATGGCTACACCTTC. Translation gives CASSPRDRGNYGYTF.